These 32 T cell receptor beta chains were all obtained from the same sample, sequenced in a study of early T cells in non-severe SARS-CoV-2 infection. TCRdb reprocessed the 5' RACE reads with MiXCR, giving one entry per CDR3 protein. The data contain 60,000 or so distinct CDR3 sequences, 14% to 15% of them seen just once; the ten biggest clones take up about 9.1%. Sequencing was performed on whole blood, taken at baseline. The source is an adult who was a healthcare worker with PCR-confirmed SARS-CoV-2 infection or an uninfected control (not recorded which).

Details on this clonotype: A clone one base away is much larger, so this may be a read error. In nucleotides, the CDR3 is TGTGCCAGCACCTTCACTGAAGCTTTCTTT. Translating it yields CASTFTEAFF. The V gene is TRBV7-9, the J gene TRBJ1-1; D gene uncertain. The CDR3 covers 10 residues. The germline gives CDR1 SEHNR, CDR2 FQNEAQ (reference sequence). V was shortened by 7 bases and J by 4 bases, with 4 bases between the two germline ends.

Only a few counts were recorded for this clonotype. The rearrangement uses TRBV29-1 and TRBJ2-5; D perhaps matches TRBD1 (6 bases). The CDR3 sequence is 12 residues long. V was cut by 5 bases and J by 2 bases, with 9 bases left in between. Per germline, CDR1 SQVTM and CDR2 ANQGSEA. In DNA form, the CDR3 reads TGCAGCGTTAACAGGGTTCAAGAGACCCAGTACTTC. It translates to CSVNRVQETQYF.

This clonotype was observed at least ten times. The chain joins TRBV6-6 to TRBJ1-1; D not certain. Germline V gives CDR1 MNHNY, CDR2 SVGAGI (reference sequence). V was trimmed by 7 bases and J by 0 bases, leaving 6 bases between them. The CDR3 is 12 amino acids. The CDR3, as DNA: TGTGCCAGCAAGGGAGTGAACACTGAAGCTTTCTTT. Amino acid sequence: CASKGVNTEAFF.

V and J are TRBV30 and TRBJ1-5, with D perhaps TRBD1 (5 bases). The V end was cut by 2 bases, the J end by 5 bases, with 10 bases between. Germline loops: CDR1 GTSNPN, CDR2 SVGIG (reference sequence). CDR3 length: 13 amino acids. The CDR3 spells CAWSSREDQPQHF. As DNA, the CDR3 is TGTGCCTGGAGTAGCAGGGAGGATCAGCCCCAGCATTTT.

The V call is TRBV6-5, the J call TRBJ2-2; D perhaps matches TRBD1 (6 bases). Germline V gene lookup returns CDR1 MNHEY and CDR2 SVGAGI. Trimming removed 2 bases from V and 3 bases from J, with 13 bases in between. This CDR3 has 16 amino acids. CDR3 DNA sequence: TGTGCCAGCAGTTACGGGGGCGGACTGCACACCGGGGAGCTGTTTTTT. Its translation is CASSYGGGLHTGELFF.

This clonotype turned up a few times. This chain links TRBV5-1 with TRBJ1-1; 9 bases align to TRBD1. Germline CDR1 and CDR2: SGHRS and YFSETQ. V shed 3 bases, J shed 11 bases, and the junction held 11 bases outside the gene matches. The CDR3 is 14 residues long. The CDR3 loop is CASSSDLRTGEAFF. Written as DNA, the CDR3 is TGCGCCAGCAGCTCGGACCTCCGGACAGGGGAGGCTTTCTTT. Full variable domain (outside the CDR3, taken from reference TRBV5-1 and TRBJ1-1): KAGVTQTPRYLIKTRGQQVTLSCSPISGHRSVSWYQQTPGQGLQFLFEYFSETQRNKGNFPGRFSGRQFSNSRSEMNVSTLELGDSALYLCASSSDLRTGEAFFGQGTRLTVV.

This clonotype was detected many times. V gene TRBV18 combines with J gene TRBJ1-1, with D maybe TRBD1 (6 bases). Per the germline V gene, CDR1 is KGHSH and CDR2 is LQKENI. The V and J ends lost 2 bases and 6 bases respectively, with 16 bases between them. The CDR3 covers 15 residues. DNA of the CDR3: TGTGCCAGCTCACCAGCGGGACAAATGGGGTCTGAAGCTTTCTTT. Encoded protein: CASSPAGQMGSEAFF.

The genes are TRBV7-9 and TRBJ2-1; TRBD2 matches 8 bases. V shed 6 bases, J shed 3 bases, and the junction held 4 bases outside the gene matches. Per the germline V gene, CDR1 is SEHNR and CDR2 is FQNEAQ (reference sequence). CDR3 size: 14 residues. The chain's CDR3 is CASSGLAGYNEQFF. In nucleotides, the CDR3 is TGTGCCAGCAGTGGGCTAGCGGGCTACAATGAGCAGTTCTTC. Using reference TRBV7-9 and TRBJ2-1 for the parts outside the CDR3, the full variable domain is DTGVSQNPRHKITKRGQNVTFRCDPISEHNRLYWYRQTLGQGPEFLTYFQNEAQLEKSRLLSDRFSAERPKGSFSTLEIQRTEQGDSAMYLCASSGLAGYNEQFFGPGTRLTVL.

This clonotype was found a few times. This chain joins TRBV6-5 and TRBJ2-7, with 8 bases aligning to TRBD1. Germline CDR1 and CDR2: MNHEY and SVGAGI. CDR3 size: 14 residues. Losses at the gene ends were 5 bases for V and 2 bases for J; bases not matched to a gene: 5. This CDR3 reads CASSPGQVPYEQYF. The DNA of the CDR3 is TGTGCCAGCAGTCCGGGACAGGTACCCTACGAGCAGTACTTC.

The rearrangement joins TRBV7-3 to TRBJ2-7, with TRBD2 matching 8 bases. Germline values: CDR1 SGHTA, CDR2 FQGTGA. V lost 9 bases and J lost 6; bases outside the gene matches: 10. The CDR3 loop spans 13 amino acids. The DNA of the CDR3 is TGTGCCAGTTGCTCCGAGGCGGGAGGCGAGCAGTACTTC. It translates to CASCSEAGGEQYF.

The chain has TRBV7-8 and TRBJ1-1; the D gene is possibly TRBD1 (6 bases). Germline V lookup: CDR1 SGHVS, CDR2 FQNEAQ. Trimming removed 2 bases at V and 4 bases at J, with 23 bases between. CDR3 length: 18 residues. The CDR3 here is CASSLLGGHFGRGTEAFF. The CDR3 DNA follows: TGTGCCAGCAGCTTATTGGGGGGACATTTCGGTAGGGGCACTGAAGCTTTCTTT.

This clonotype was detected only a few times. As DNA, the CDR3 is TGTGCCAGCAGTTTGACTAGGGGTGAGCAGTTCTTC. Its translation is CASSLTRGEQFF. The genes are TRBV12-3 or TRBV12-4 and TRBJ2-1; D is perhaps TRBD2 (6 bases). Trimming pared 3 bases from V and 9 bases from J, leaving 9 bases between. The CDR3 contains 12 residues.

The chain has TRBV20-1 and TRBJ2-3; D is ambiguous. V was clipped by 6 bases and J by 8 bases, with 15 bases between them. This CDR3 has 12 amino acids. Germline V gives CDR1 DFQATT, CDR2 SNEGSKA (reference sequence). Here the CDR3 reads CSAHAITSTQYF. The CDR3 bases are TGCAGTGCACATGCAATTACCTCTACGCAGTATTTT.

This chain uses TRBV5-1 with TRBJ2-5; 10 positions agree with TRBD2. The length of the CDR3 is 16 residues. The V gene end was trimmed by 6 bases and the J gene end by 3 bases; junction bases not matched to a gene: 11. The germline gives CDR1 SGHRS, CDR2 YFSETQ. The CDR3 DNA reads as TGCGCCAGCACCCTCACTGGGGGACTAGCGAAAGAGACCCAGTACTTC. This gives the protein CASTLTGGLAKETQYF.

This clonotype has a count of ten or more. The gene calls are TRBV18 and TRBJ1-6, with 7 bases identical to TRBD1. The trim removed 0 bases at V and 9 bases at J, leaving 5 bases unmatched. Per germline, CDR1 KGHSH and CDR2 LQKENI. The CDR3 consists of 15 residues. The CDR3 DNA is TGTGCCAGCTCACCACCCGGGACAGCAATTTCACCCCTCCACTTT. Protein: CASSPPGTAISPLHF.

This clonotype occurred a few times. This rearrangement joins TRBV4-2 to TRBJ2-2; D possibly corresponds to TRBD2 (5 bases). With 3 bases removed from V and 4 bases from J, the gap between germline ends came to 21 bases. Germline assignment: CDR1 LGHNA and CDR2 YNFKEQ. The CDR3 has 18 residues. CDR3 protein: CASSHPAEGSVGTGELFF. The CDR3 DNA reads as TGTGCCAGCAGCCACCCCGCCGAGGGTAGCGTAGGCACCGGGGAGCTGTTTTTT.

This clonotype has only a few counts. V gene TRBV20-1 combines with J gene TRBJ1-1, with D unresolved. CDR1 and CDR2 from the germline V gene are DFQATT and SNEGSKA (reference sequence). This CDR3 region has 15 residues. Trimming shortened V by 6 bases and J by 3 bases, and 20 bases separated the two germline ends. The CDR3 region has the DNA TGCAGTGCATTAGTCGGACGGGAAATAGACACTGAAGCTTTCTTT. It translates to CSALVGREIDTEAFF.

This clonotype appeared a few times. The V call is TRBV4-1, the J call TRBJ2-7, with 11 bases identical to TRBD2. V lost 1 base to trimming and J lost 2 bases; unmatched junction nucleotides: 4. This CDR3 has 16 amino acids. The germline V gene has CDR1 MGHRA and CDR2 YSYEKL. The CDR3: CASSQVAGGIAYEQYF. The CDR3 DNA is TGCGCCAGCAGCCAAGTAGCGGGGGGGATCGCCTACGAGCAGTACTTC.

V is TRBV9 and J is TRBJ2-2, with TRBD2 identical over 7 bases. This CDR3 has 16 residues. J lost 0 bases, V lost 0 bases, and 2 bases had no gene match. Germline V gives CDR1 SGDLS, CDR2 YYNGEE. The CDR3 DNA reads TGTGCCAGCAGCGTAGCCAGCGGGGCGAACACCGGGGAGCTGTTTTTT. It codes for CASSVASGANTGELFF.

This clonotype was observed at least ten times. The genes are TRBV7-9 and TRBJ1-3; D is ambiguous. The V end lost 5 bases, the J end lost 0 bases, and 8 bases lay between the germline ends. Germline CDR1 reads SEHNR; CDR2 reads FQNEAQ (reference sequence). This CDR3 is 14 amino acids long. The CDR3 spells CASSGLISGNTIYF. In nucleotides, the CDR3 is TGTGCCAGCAGCGGACTGATCTCTGGAAACACCATATATTTT.

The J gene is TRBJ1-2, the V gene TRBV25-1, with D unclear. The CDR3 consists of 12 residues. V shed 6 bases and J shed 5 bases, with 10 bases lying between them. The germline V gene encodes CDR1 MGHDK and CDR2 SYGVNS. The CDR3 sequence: CASSERVYGYTF. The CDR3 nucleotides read TGTGCCAGCAGCGAGCGTGTTTATGGCTACACCTTC.

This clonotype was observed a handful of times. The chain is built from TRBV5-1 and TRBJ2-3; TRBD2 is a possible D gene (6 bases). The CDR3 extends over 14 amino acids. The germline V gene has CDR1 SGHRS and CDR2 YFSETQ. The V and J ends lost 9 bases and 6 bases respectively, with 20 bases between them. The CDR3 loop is CATRDLPAGDTQYF. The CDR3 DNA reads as TGCGCCACACGGGACCTCCCGGCGGGGGATACGCAGTATTTT.

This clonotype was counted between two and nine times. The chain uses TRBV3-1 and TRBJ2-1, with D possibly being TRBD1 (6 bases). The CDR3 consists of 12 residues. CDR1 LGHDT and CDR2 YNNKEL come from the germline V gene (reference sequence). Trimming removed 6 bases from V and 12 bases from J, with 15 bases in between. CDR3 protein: CASSHRDLRQFF. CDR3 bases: TGTGCCAGCAGTCACAGGGATCTGAGGCAGTTCTTC.

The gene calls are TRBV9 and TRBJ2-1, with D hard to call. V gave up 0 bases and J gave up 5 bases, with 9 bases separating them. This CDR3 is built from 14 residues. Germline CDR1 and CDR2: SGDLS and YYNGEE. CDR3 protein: CASSVGGIDNEQFF. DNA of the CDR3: TGTGCCAGCAGCGTAGGAGGAATCGACAATGAGCAGTTCTTC.

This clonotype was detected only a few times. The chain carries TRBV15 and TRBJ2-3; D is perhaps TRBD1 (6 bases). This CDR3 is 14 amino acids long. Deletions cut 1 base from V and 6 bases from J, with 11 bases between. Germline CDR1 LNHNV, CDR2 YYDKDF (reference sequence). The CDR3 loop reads CATSRVAGADTQYF. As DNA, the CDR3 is TGTGCCACCAGCAGAGTAGCAGGGGCGGATACGCAGTATTTT.

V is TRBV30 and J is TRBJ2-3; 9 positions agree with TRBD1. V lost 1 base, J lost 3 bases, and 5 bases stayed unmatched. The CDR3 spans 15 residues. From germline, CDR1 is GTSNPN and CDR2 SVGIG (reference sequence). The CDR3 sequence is CAWSGGTGSTDTQYF. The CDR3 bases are TGTGCCTGGAGTGGCGGGACAGGGTCTACAGATACGCAGTATTTT.

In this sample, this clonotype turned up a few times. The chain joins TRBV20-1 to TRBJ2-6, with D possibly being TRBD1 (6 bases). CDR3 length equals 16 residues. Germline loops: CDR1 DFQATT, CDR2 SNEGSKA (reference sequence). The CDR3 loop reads CSEQGRGLSGANVLTF. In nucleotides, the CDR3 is TGCAGCGAGCAGGGCAGGGGCCTCTCTGGGGCCAACGTCCTGACTTTC.

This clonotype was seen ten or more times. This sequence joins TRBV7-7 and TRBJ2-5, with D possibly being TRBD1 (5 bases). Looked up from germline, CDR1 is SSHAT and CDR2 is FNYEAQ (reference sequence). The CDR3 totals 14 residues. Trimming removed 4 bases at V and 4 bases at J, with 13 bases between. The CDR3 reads CASSSLQGSETQYF. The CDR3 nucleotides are TGTGCCAGCAGCTCCCTCCAGGGATCAGAGACCCAGTACTTC.

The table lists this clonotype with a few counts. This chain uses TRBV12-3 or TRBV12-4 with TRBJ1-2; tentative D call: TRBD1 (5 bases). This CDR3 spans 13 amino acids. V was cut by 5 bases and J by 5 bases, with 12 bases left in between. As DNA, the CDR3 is TGTGCCAGCAGTATCGGGACCAGGTATGGCTACACCTTC. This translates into CASSIGTRYGYTF.

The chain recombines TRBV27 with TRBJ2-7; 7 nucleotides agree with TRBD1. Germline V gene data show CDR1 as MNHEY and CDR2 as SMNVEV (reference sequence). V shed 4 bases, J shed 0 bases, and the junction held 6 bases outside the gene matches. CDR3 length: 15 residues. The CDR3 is CASSYTGASSYEQYF. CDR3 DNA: TGTGCCAGCAGTTACACAGGGGCAAGCTCCTACGAGCAGTACTTC.

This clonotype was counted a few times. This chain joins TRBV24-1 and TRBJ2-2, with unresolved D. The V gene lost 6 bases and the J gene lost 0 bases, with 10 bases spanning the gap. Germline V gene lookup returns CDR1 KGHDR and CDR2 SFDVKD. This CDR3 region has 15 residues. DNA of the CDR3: TGTGCCACCAGTCCGGGCCCTACGAACACCGGGGAGCTGTTTTTT. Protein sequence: CATSPGPTNTGELFF.

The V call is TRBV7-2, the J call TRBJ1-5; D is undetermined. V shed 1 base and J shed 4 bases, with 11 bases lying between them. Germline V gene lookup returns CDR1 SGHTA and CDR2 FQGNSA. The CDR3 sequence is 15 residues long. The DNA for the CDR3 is TGTGCCAGCAGCTTAGTCAGGACGACGAATCAGCCCCAGCATTTT. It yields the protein CASSLVRTTNQPQHF.